This TCR beta chain was sequenced for a study of early T cells in non-severe SARS-CoV-2 infection. Regarding the study as a whole: Sequences matched to VDJdb favored anti-spike CD8 responses, while private and CD4 specificities were missed.

Germline trimming cut 4 bases from V and 9 bases from J; bases unmatched to any gene: 10. The CDR3 totals 14 residues. Germline V CDR1 and CDR2: DFQATT, SNEGSKA (reference sequence). This clonotype was found many times. The antigen remains unidentified. TCRdb passed the 5' RACE reads through MiXCR, listing each CDR3 protein once. The sample includes approximately 69,000 distinct CDR3 sequences, about 11% seen only once; the top ten take approximately 6.4%. This clonotype was obtained from an adult who was a healthcare worker with PCR-confirmed SARS-CoV-2 infection or an uninfected control (not recorded which). Sequenced material: whole blood. The J gene is TRBJ2-1, the V gene TRBV20-1, with 9 positions matching TRBD2. The CDR3 DNA follows: TGCAGTGCTAAGAGTTTAGCGGGAGAGGGTGAGCAGTTCTTC. Amino acids: CSAKSLAGEGEQFF.